A single sample is the source of the 14 T cell receptor beta chains below, sequenced in a study of T cells in Graves' hyperthyroidism and ophthalmopathy. RNA transcripts provided the source from which TCR beta CDR3 regions were amplified. A first-round RT-PCR of the TCR CDR3 used the HTBI primer set. TCRdb re-derived calls from the multiplex PCR reads in MiXCR, one entry per CDR3 protein. In the table there are about 250,000 distinct CDR3 sequences, approximately 25% of which are singletons. The sample taken for sequencing was blood. Receptors were obtained from a middle-aged woman with Graves' ophthalmopathy.

This chain uses TRBV6-2 or TRBV6-3 with TRBJ2-7; D might be TRBD2 (6 bases). Germline values: CDR1 MNHEY, CDR2 SVGEGT. V was pared by 0 bases and J by 1 base, with 13 bases between. The CDR3 extends over 16 amino acids. Here the CDR3 DNA reads TGTGCCAGCAGTTACTCGTTGACTAGACTTTCCTACGAGCAGTACTTC. Amino acids: CASSYSLTRLSYEQYF.

The rearrangement uses TRBV20-1 and TRBJ2-5; no firm D call. The germline V gene encodes CDR1 DFQATT and CDR2 SNEGSKA (reference sequence). This CDR3 region has 12 residues. V was pared by 6 bases and J by 2 bases, with 10 bases between. This CDR3 is CSAQLSQETQYF. CDR3 nucleotide sequence: TGCAGTGCACAGCTGAGTCAAGAGACCCAGTACTTC.

In its sample, this clonotype was seen a few times. The J gene is TRBJ1-5, the V gene TRBV28; maybe TRBD1 (6 bases). Per the germline V gene, CDR1 is MDHEN and CDR2 is SYDVKM. With 5 bases removed from V and 6 bases from J, the gap between germline ends came to 14 bases. This CDR3 contains 14 residues. The CDR3 DNA sequence: TGTGCCAGCAGTGCACAGGGAGGGACTCAGCCCCAGCATTTT. Protein product: CASSAQGGTQPQHF.

This clonotype was seen a single time. A much bigger clone sits one base away, suggesting this may be a read error. DNA of the CDR3: TGCGATGCTAGTCCTCCAAGTCCGACTAGCGGGAGGGCCGGGGAGACCCAGTACTTC. Translated, it gives CDASPPSPTSGRAGETQYF. This chain links TRBV20-1 with TRBJ2-5, with 14 nucleotides matching TRBD2. This CDR3 comprises 19 residues. Germline CDR1 and CDR2: DFQATT and SNEGSKA (reference sequence).

The V and J genes are TRBV12-3 or TRBV12-4 and TRBJ2-5, with TRBD2 matching over 7 bases. The CDR3 covers 12 residues. Trimming removed 4 bases from V and 5 bases from J; junction bases left unmatched: 1. CDR3: CASSWTSETQYF. CDR3 DNA sequence: TGTGCCAGCAGTTGGACTAGTGAGACCCAGTACTTC.

About this clonotype itself: A clone one base away is much larger, so this may be a read error. V and J are TRBV20-1 and TRBJ1-3; D not certain. The CDR3 contains 15 residues. Germline assignment: CDR1 DFQATT and CDR2 SNEGSKA (reference sequence). The germline V and J ends were trimmed by 0 bases and 3 bases, with 12 bases remaining between them. CDR3 nucleotide sequence: TGCAGTGCTAGAGATTCGTGGCTCGTTGGAAACACCATATATTTT. Translating gives CSARDSWLVGNTIYF.

This clonotype was recorded many times. The chain couples TRBV4-2 to TRBJ2-5, with 8 positions matching TRBD1. V was pared by 0 bases and J by 5 bases, with 8 bases of the junction left unmatched. The CDR3 runs 16 residues. CDR1 is LGHNA and CDR2 is YNFKEQ in the germline V gene. The DNA of the CDR3 is TGTGCCAGCAGCCAAGATCCCGGACAGGGAGTGGAGACCCAGTACTTC. Translating gives CASSQDPGQGVETQYF.

This clonotype was recorded many times. One base away lies a much larger clone, so this may be a sequencing read error. The CDR3 loop is CVSSRDNEAFF. CDR3 in DNA: TGTGTCAGCAGTCGAGACAATGAAGCTTTCTTT. V gene TRBV2 combines with J gene TRBJ1-1; D is uncertain. The CDR3 contains 11 residues. Germline CDR1 reads SNHLY; CDR2 reads FYNNEI.

This chain connects TRBV6-1 to TRBJ2-5; TRBD2 aligns across 10 bases. Unmatched junction bases numbered 8, after V lost 9 bases and J lost 4 bases. CDR1 MNHNS and CDR2 SASEGT come from the germline V gene. This CDR3 is 14 amino acids long. CDR3 bases: TGTGCCAGTACCCGGACTAGCGGTATAGAGACCCAGTACTTC. Its translation is CASTRTSGIETQYF.

This clonotype appeared many times. The J gene is TRBJ2-7, the V gene TRBV28; 8 bases line up with TRBD1. V trimming: 5 bases; J trimming: 6 bases; junction bases outside the gene matches: 12. The CDR3 contains 15 residues. Germline V gives CDR1 MDHEN, CDR2 SYDVKM. CDR3 DNA: TGTGCCAGCAGTCCATCCAGGGGGCGGATTAGCGAGCAGTACTTC. It is translated as CASSPSRGRISEQYF.

This clonotype was seen at least ten times. The chain carries TRBV12-3 or TRBV12-4 and TRBJ2-2; 9 bases agree with TRBD2. V shed 4 bases, J shed 6 bases, and the junction held 9 bases outside the gene matches. This CDR3 has 16 amino acids. The CDR3 nucleotides are TGTGCCAGCAGTTGGGCTAGCGGGGCGTATTCCGGGGAGCTGTTTTTT. It translates to CASSWASGAYSGELFF.

This clonotype has at least ten counts. This rearrangement joins TRBV20-1 to TRBJ2-2; D is ambiguous. CDR1 DFQATT and CDR2 SNEGSKA come from the germline V gene (reference sequence). The CDR3 totals 16 residues. With 2 bases removed from V and 0 bases from J, the gap between germline ends came to 13 bases. For the CDR3, the DNA is TGCAGTGCTAGACCATTTGACATTTCGAACACCGGGGAGCTGTTTTTT. This sequence encodes CSARPFDISNTGELFF.

This clonotype was observed at least ten times. J is TRBJ2-5 and V is TRBV28; 9 nucleotides align to TRBD2. CDR1 is MDHEN and CDR2 is SYDVKM in the germline V gene. The CDR3 contains 15 residues. Trimming at V came to 5 bases and at J to 5 bases, leaving 9 bases not matched to a gene. The CDR3 spells CASSLAGLVLETQYF. Here the CDR3 DNA reads TGTGCCAGCAGTCTAGCGGGGCTTGTCTTGGAGACCCAGTACTTC.

This clonotype was seen repeatedly, ten times or more. V usage is TRBV20-1 and J usage is TRBJ2-7, with D possibly TRBD1 on 6 matching bases. The germline CDR1 and CDR2 sequences are DFQATT and SNEGSKA (reference sequence). The CDR3 loop spans 13 amino acids. V lost 3 bases to trimming and J lost 2 bases, with 11 bases between them. CDR3 DNA: TGCAGTGCTAGTTCGGACAGAACCTACGAGCAGTACTTC. It codes for CSASSDRTYEQYF.